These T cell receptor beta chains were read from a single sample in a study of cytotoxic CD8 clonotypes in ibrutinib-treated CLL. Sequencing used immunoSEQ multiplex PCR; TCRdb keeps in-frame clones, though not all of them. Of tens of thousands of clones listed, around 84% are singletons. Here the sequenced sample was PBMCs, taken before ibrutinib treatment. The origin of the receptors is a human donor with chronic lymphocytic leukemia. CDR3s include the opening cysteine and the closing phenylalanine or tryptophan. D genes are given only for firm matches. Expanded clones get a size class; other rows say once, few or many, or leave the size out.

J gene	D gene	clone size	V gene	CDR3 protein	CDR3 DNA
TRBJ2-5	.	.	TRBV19	CASSTNREETQYF	TGTGCCAGTAGTACCAATCGAGAAGAGACCCAGTACTTC
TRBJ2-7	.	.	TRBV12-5	CASGLNTPGSSYEQYF	TGTGCTAGTGGTTTGAATACCCCGGGATCCTCCTACGAGCAGTACTTC
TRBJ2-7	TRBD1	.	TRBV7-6	CASSDRQGTSYEQYF	TGTGCCAGCAGCGACCGACAGGGAACTTCCTACGAGCAGTACTTC
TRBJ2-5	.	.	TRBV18	CASSPSETQYF	TGTGCCAGCTCACCCTCAGAGACCCAGTACTTC
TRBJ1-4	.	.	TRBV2	CASIWARGEKLFF	TGTGCCAGCATCTGGGCGAGGGGTGAAAAACTGTTTTTT
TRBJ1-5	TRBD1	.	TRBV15	CATRQGVGDGNQPQHF	TGTGCCACCCGACAGGGAGTAGGTGACGGAAATCAGCCCCAGCATTTT
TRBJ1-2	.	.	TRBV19	CASTPGQGYGYTF	TGTGCCAGTACCCCGGGACAAGGTTACGGCTACACCTTC
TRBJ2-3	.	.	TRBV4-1	CASSPYQGTDTDTQYF	TGCGCCAGCAGCCCCTACCAAGGTACTGACACAGATACGCAGTATTTT
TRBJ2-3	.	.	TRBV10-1	CASSLGFGDTQYF	TGCGCCAGCAGTTTGGGCTTTGGAGATACGCAGTATTTT
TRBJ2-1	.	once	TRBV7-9	CASSLDTGGSYNEQFF	TGTGCCAGCAGCTTAGATACGGGCGGCTCCTACAATGAGCAGTTCTTC
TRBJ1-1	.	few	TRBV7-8	CASSSTVNTEAFF	TGTGCCAGCAGCTCCACAGTTAACACTGAAGCTTTCTTT
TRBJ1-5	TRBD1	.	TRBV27	CATQDRGRLSNQPQHF	TGTGCCACTCAAGACAGGGGAAGATTGAGCAATCAGCCCCAGCATTTT
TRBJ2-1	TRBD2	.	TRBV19	CASRIAGGIYNEQFF	TGTGCCAGTCGTATAGCGGGAGGAATCTACAATGAGCAGTTCTTC
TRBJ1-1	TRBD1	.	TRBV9	CASSGRQGNTEAFF	TGTGCCAGCAGCGGAAGACAGGGGAACACTGAAGCTTTCTTT
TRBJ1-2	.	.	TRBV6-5	CASSYEGFYGYTF	TGTGCCAGCAGTTACGAGGGATTCTATGGCTACACCTTC
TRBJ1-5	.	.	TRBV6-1	CASTSGQMNQPQHF	TGTGCCAGCACGTCGGGACAAATGAATCAGCCCCAGCATTTT
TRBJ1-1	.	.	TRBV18	CASSSARSTNTEAFF	TGTGCCAGCTCATCGGCTCGGAGCACAAACACTGAAGCTTTCTTT
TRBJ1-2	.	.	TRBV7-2	CASSHGAGYGYTF	TGTGCCAGCAGTCACGGGGCGGGCTATGGCTACACCTTC
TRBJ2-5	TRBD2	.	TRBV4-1	CASSQVASGRPTEETQYF	TGCGCCAGCAGCCAAGTAGCCAGCGGGAGGCCGACCGAAGAGACCCAGTACTTC
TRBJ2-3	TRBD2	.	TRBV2	CASTSGLAGAADTQYF	TGTGCCAGCACCTCGGGGCTAGCGGGAGCGGCAGATACGCAGTATTTT
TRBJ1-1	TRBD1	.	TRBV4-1	CASSQASGQGFITEAFF	TGCGCCAGCAGCCAAGCCTCGGGACAGGGCTTTATCACTGAAGCTTTCTTT
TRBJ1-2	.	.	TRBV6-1	CASSDTGYPHPNYGYTF	TGTGCCAGCAGTGATACTGGGTATCCACATCCTAACTATGGCTACACCTTC
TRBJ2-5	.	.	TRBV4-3	CASSQDKGQYETQYF	TGCGCCAGCAGCCAAGATAAGGGGCAGTACGAGACCCAGTACTTC
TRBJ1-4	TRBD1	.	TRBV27	CASSLRQGVGEKLFF	TGTGCCAGCAGTTTGAGACAGGGGGTTGGTGAAAAACTGTTTTTT
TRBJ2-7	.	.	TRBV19	CASSPAGEGRSRYEQYF	TGTGCCAGTAGTCCCGCCGGTGAGGGGCGTTCAAGGTACGAGCAGTACTTC
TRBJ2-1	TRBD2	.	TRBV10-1	CASRPSGTSAYNEQFF	TGCGCCAGCAGGCCCTCCGGGACTAGCGCATACAATGAGCAGTTCTTC
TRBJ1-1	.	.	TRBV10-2	CASTERGTEAFF	TGCGCCAGCACCGAAAGGGGCACTGAAGCTTTCTTT
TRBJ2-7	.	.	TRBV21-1	CASNRTGLSYEQYF	TGTGCCAGCAACCGGACAGGGCTATCCTACGAGCAGTACTTC
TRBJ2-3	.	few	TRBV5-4	CASSKHEQYF	TGTGCCAGCAGCAAACATGAGCAGTATTTT
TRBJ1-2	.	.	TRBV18	CASSQDGANYGYTF	TGTGCCAGCTCACAGGACGGAGCTAACTATGGCTACACCTTC
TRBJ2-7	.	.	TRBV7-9	CASRGSDREQYF	TGTGCCAGCAGGGGGTCGGACCGGGAGCAGTACTTC
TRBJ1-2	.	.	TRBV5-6	CASSPYSLYGYTF	TGTGCCAGCAGCCCCTACAGCCTCTATGGCTACACCTTC
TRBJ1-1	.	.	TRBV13	CASSLGRPMNTEAFF	TGTGCCAGCAGCTTAGGCCGCCCGATGAACACTGAAGCTTTCTTT
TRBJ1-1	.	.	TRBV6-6	CASSYLAVDRNTEAFF	TGTGCCAGCAGTTACCTGGCCGTAGATAGGAACACTGAAGCTTTCTTT
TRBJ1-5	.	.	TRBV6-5	CASSGWVDSNQPQHF	TGTGCCAGCAGTGGTTGGGTAGATAGCAATCAGCCCCAGCATTTT
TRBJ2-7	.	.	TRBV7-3	CASSAHLVKTGFSYEQYF	TGTGCCAGCAGCGCCCACCTAGTCAAGACAGGATTCTCCTACGAGCAGTACTTC
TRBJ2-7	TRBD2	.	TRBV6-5	CASSYSYKREYEQYF	TGTGCCAGCAGTTACTCGTATAAGCGGGAATACGAGCAGTACTTC
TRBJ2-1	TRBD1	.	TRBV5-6	CASSLWDRVYNEQFF	TGTGCCAGCAGCTTATGGGACAGGGTATACAATGAGCAGTTCTTC
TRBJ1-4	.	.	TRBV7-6	CASGTTNEKLFF	TGTGCCAGCGGGACAACTAATGAAAAACTGTTTTTT
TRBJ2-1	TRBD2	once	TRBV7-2	CASSPLAGVGNEQFF	TGTGCCAGCAGCCCGTTAGCGGGAGTGGGTAATGAGCAGTTCTTC
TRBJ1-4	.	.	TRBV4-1	CASSHPAGGRSLGWDEKLFF	TGCGCCAGCAGCCACCCGGCGGGGGGCCGGTCTCTAGGTTGGGATGAAAAACTGTTTTTT
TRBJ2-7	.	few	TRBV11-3	CASSLVVGAIAPAYEQYF	TGTGCCAGCAGCTTAGTGGTAGGGGCAATAGCACCCGCCTACGAGCAGTACTTC
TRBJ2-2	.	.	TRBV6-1	CALGGTGELFF	TGTGCCCTAGGGGGGACCGGGGAGCTGTTTTTT
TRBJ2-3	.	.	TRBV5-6	CASSFMGRAYITDTQYF	TGTGCCAGCAGCTTTATGGGCAGGGCCTACATCACAGATACGCAGTATTTT
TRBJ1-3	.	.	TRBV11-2	CASSHERSSGNTIYF	TGTGCCAGCAGCCATGAGCGGAGCTCTGGAAACACCATATATTTT
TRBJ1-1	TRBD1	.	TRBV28	CASRSDRANTEAFF	TGTGCCAGCAGATCGGACAGGGCTAACACTGAAGCTTTCTTT
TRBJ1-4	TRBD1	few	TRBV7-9	CASSRIIAGTGNEKLFF	TGTGCCAGCAGCCGTATTATTGCCGGGACAGGGAATGAAAAACTGTTTTTT
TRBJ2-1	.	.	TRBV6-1	CASLALYNEQFF	TGTGCCAGCTTGGCACTATACAATGAGCAGTTCTTC
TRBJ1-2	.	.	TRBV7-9	CASTPDRGYTF	TGTGCCAGCACCCCCGACAGAGGCTACACCTTC
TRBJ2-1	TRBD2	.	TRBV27	CASEPGTSGKSEQFF	TGTGCCAGTGAACCCGGGACTAGCGGGAAGAGTGAGCAGTTCTTC
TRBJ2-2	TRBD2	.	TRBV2	CASSRLAGFTGELFF	TGTGCCAGCAGTAGACTAGCGGGTTTCACCGGGGAGCTGTTTTTT
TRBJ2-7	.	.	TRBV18	CASSSGPNFYSYEQYF	TGTGCCAGCTCATCTGGACCCAACTTTTACTCCTACGAGCAGTACTTC
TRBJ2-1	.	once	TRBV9	CASSERALPRDNNEQFF	TGTGCCAGCAGCGAGAGGGCCCTCCCGCGGGACAACAATGAGCAGTTCTTC
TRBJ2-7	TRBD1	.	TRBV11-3	CASYGQGEEEQYF	TGTGCCAGCTATGGACAGGGTGAAGAAGAGCAGTACTTC
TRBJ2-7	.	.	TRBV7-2	CASSEEPRLAYEQYF	TGTGCCAGCAGCGAGGAGCCCCGCCTGGCGTACGAGCAGTACTTC
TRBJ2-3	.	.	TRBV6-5	CASSRLVSTDTQYF	TGTGCCAGCAGTCGACTAGTCTCCACAGATACGCAGTATTTT
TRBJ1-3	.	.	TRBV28	CASSTPGIGNTIYF	TGTGCCAGCAGTACACCCGGGATTGGAAACACCATATATTTT
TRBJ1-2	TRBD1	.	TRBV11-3	CASSLGGQGYGYTF	TGTGCCAGCAGCTTAGGGGGACAGGGTTACGGCTACACCTTC
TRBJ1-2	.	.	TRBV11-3	CASSLSTISPNYGYTF	TGTGCCAGCAGCTTGTCAACCATAAGCCCCAACTATGGCTACACCTTC